The 18 T cell receptor beta chains presented below share a single source sample, sequenced in a study of blood T cell repertoires in COVID-19. Using immunoSEQ multiplex PCR, the repertoire was profiled, and TCRdb retains in-frame clones only, with some absent. The sample has approximately 250,000 clones, approximately 81% seen once. The specimen sequenced was peripheral blood. Receptors were obtained from a man in his 60s with acute or convalescent COVID-19.

The chain combines TRBV7-9 with TRBJ1-4; a weak D match, TRBD1 (5 bases). With 4 bases removed from V and 7 bases from J, the gap between germline ends came to 19 bases. Germline lookup yields CDR1 SEHNR and CDR2 FQNEAQ (reference sequence). There are 16 residues in the CDR3. DNA for the CDR3: TGTGCCAGCAGCTCCCAGGGCGGTGGCTGGGCTGAAAAACTGTTTTTT. This translates into CASSSQGGGWAEKLFF.

This clone has only one observation. The chain is built from TRBV6-5 and TRBJ1-3; D might be TRBD1 (5 bases). The ends were cut back, 5 bases at V and 4 bases at J, with 9 bases in the middle. Germline lookup yields CDR1 MNHEY and CDR2 SVGAGI. The CDR3 totals 13 residues. CDR3 nucleotide sequence: TGTGCCAGCAGTCCGTCAGGGGGAAACACCATATATTTT. Its protein product is CASSPSGGNTIYF.

V usage is TRBV25-1 and J usage is TRBJ2-3; weak D call: TRBD1 (6 bases). The germline V gene encodes CDR1 MGHDK and CDR2 SYGVNS. The CDR3 has 15 amino acids. V was trimmed by 2 bases and J by 2 bases, leaving 11 bases between them. CDR3 sequence reads: CASSEATGTTDTQYF. The DNA for the CDR3 is TGTGCCAGCAGTGAAGCAACAGGGACCACAGATACGCAGTATTTT.

This rearrangement joins TRBV6-5 to TRBJ2-7, with D unresolved. Deletions cut 6 bases from V and 3 bases from J, with 12 bases between. Germline assignment: CDR1 MNHEY and CDR2 SVGAGI. The CDR3 consists of 13 residues. The CDR3: CASSLTVGYEQYF. The CDR3, as DNA: TGTGCCAGCAGCCTCACAGTGGGCTACGAGCAGTACTTC.

This clone showed up just once. The V and J genes are TRBV19 and TRBJ2-6; TRBD2 might be the D (7 bases). Trimming cost V 6 bases and J 2 bases, with 11 bases left between them. Germline V CDR1 and CDR2: LNHDA, SQIVND (reference sequence). This CDR3 spans 15 amino acids. The CDR3 nucleotides are TGTGCCAGTAGGAGGGGGGGGACTGGGGCCAACGTCCTGACTTTC. This gives the protein CASRRGGTGANVLTF.

The chain employs TRBV5-1 and TRBJ1-1; D not certain. The germline V and J ends were trimmed by 5 bases and 4 bases, with 12 bases remaining between them. The V gene's germline CDR1 is SGHRS and CDR2 YFSETQ. The CDR3 length is 13 residues. For the CDR3, the DNA is TGCGCCAGCAGTTACGGGGTTGGCACTGAAGCTTTCTTT. Its translation is CASSYGVGTEAFF. Together with reference TRBV5-1 and TRBJ1-1, the CDR3 gives the full variable domain: KAGVTQTPRYLIKTRGQQVTLSCSPISGHRSVSWYQQTPGQGLQFLFEYFSETQRNKGNFPGRFSGRQFSNSRSEMNVSTLELGDSALYLCASSYGVGTEAFFGQGTRLTVV.

The genes are TRBV4-2 and TRBJ1-2; TRBD1 aligns across 10 bases. J gave up 8 bases and V 3 bases, and 12 bases lay outside the gene matches. CDR1 LGHNA and CDR2 YNFKEQ come from the germline V gene. CDR3 length: 16 amino acids. The CDR3 loop reads CASSQVVTDRGKGYTF. CDR3 bases: TGTGCCAGCAGCCAGGTCGTAACGGACAGGGGGAAGGGCTACACCTTC.

This sequence joins TRBV30 and TRBJ2-5, with 7 bases that match TRBD2. After removal of 0 bases from V and 3 bases from J, the junction contained 1 base not matched to a gene. The germline V gene has CDR1 GTSNPN and CDR2 SVGIG (reference sequence). This CDR3 has 13 residues. CDR3 region: CAWSVLAEETQYF. CDR3 DNA: TGTGCCTGGAGTGTGCTAGCGGAAGAGACCCAGTACTTC. The full variable domain, rest sourced from reference TRBV30 and TRBJ2-5, is SQTIHQWPATLVQPVGSPLSLECTVEGTSNPNLYWYRQAAGRGLQLLFYSVGIGQISSEVPQNLSASRPQDRQFILSSKKLLLSDSGFYLCAWSVLAEETQYFGPGTRLLVL.

The genes are TRBV2 and TRBJ1-2; a possible D gene is TRBD1 (5 bases). CDR3 size: 13 residues. The V gene lost 6 bases and the J gene lost 8 bases, with 16 bases spanning the gap. Per germline, CDR1 SNHLY and CDR2 FYNNEI. CDR3 protein: CASRADSSRGYTF. In nucleotides, the CDR3 is TGTGCCAGCAGAGCTGACAGCTCTCGGGGCTACACCTTC.

The rearrangement uses TRBV25-1 and TRBJ1-1, with 8 bases that match TRBD1. The J segment lost 10 bases and the V segment lost 1 base, leaving 8 bases of the junction unmatched. Germline CDR1 and CDR2: MGHDK and SYGVNS. This CDR3 has 14 amino acids. The CDR3 DNA sequence: TGTGCCAGCAGTGAATTGGGCAGGGGGCAGGGAGCTTTCTTT. This translates into CASSELGRGQGAFF.

The chain carries TRBV6-2 or TRBV6-3 and TRBJ2-7; 9 bases are a match to TRBD1. Germline V gene sequence: CDR1 MNHEY, CDR2 SVGEGT. CDR3 length equals 17 residues. The ends lost 0 bases at V and 6 bases at J; junction bases unmatched: 12. CDR3 protein: CASSYSLFLDRGSEQYF. The CDR3 DNA sequence: TGTGCCAGCAGTTACTCGCTCTTCCTGGACAGGGGCTCCGAGCAGTACTTC.

The gene calls are TRBV7-9 and TRBJ1-1, with 7 bases fitting TRBD1. V lost 5 bases and J lost 6; bases outside the gene matches: 9. Germline V gives CDR1 SEHNR, CDR2 FQNEAQ (reference sequence). This CDR3 has 14 amino acids. CDR3 in DNA: TGTGCCAGCAGCCGACATACAGGGGTCGCTGAAGCTTTCTTT. Protein sequence: CASSRHTGVAEAFF.

The genes are TRBV6-5 and TRBJ2-2; D unclear. This CDR3 contains 14 residues. V lost 1 base, J lost 1 base, and 4 bases lay in between. From germline, CDR1 is MNHEY and CDR2 SVGAGI. CDR3 coding DNA: TGTGCCAGCAGTTACTACAAGAACACCGGGGAGCTGTTTTTT. Amino acids: CASSYYKNTGELFF.

For the CDR3, the DNA is TGTGCCAGCAGTCCCCGGGGGACGCTGAAGAATCCCAATGAGCAGTTCTTC. Translating gives CASSPRGTLKNPNEQFF. V gene TRBV27 combines with J gene TRBJ2-1; D might be TRBD2 (6 bases). This CDR3 is 17 amino acids long. Germline V CDR1 and CDR2: MNHEY, SMNVEV (reference sequence). Trimming removed 5 bases from V and 6 bases from J, with 23 bases in between.

This clone was detected only a few times. The chain combines TRBV2 with TRBJ1-1; the D gene is possibly TRBD1 (6 bases). V lost 11 bases and J lost 0, with 16 bases in between. Per germline, CDR1 SNHLY and CDR2 FYNNEI. The CDR3 contains 14 residues. The CDR3 loop is CAGGGGAMNTEAFF. The CDR3 DNA sequence: TGTGCCGGGGGCGGTGGGGCGATGAACACTGAAGCTTTCTTT. The complete variable domain, with remaining parts taken from reference TRBV2 and TRBJ1-1, reads EPEVTQTPSHQVTQMGQEVILRCVPISNHLYFYWYRQILGQKVEFLVSFYNNEISEKSEIFDDQFSVERPDGSNFTLKIRSTKLEDSAMYFCAGGGGAMNTEAFFGQGTRLTVV.

This sequence joins TRBV18 and TRBJ2-2, with D tentatively TRBD2 (6 bases). The ends were cut back, 0 bases at V and 1 base at J, with 9 bases in the middle. Germline V gene sequence: CDR1 KGHSH, CDR2 LQKENI. This CDR3 region has 16 residues. The CDR3 sequence is CASSPPGGRNTGELFF. In DNA, the CDR3 is TGTGCCAGCTCACCACCCGGGGGTAGGAACACCGGGGAGCTGTTTTTT.

The chain is built from TRBV7-9 and TRBJ2-7; the match to TRBD2 covers 9 bases. From germline, CDR1 is SEHNR and CDR2 FQNEAQ (reference sequence). The CDR3 contains 16 residues. V gave up 1 base and J gave up 2 bases; unmatched junction bases: 6. CDR3 nucleotide sequence: TGTGCCAGCAGCTTAGGAGCGGGGGGTACTACCTACGAGCAGTACTTC. It is translated as CASSLGAGGTTYEQYF. Filled out from reference TRBV7-9 and TRBJ2-7, the complete variable domain reads DTGVSQNPRHKITKRGQNVTFRCDPISEHNRLYWYRQTLGQGPEFLTYFQNEAQLEKSRLLSDRFSAERPKGSFSTLEIQRTEQGDSAMYLCASSLGAGGTTYEQYFGPGTRLTVT.

This clone came up many times. The chain employs TRBV3-1 (or the pseudogene TRBV3-2) and TRBJ1-1; 7 bases match TRBD1. V shed 4 bases and J 4 bases; nucleotides not matched to a gene: 9. Germline values: CDR1 LGHDT, CDR2 YNNKEL (reference sequence). The CDR3 has 15 residues. CDR3 nucleotide sequence: TGTGCCAGCAGCCCACCGGACAGGACATCCACTGAAGCTTTCTTT. It yields the protein CASSPPDRTSTEAFF.